The 18 T cell receptor beta chains reported below all come from one sample, sequenced in a study of tumor-infiltrating lymphocytes in primary liver carcinoma. Making TCR beta cDNA involved 400 to 600 ng total RNA and a constant-region primer. TCR beta libraries came from three nested multiplex PCR rounds using slightly modified ARM-PCR. Rounds one and two of PCR, each of roughly 10 cycles, were primed with TRBV1-TRBV30 forward primers and a C-beta reverse primer. TCRdb reprocessed the multiplex PCR reads via MiXCR and lists one record per CDR3 protein. The sample lists some 200,000 distinct CDR3 sequences, almost 65% occurring once. In addition to blood RNA drawn from unsorted whole blood, germline DNA was extracted. Sequencing input: peripheral blood. Receptors were obtained from an older woman with primary liver carcinoma and hepatitis B virus infection.

This clonotype was picked up a small number of times. This sequence joins TRBV18 and TRBJ1-2; D gene uncertain. Between the trimmed V and J ends, which lost 0 bases and 3 bases, there was a span of 8 bases. CDR1 and CDR2 (germline): KGHSH, LQKENI. The CDR3 is 14 residues long. This CDR3 reads CASSPPAGDYGYTF. DNA for the CDR3: TGTGCCAGCTCACCACCGGCAGGAGACTATGGCTACACCTTC.

This chain uses TRBV11-2 with TRBJ2-2; 10 positions match TRBD1. This CDR3 has 16 residues. J gave up 8 bases and V 5 bases, and 11 bases lay outside the gene matches. Germline CDR1 and CDR2: SGHAT and FQNNGV. CDR3 DNA sequence: TGTGCCAGCAGCACACTCCGTCCGGGACAGGGGGGGGAGCTGTTTTTT. Its translation is CASSTLRPGQGGELFF.

As for this clonotype: A read error is likely, as this CDR3 ends without the conserved phenylalanine or tryptophan. V is TRBV11-2 and J is TRBJ2-3; unclear D gene. CDR1 and CDR2 (germline): SGHAT, FQNNGV. This CDR3 spans 15 amino acids. Trimming removed 1 base from V and 2 bases from J, with 10 bases in between. As DNA, the CDR3 is TGTGCCAGCAGCTTAGGGCTAGAACCCACAGATACGCAGTATTCT. This sequence encodes CASSLGLEPTDTQYS.

Points on this clonotype: One base away lies a much larger clone, so this may be a sequencing read error. The chain combines TRBV4-2 with TRBJ1-1; D might be TRBD1 (6 bases). Trimming shortened V by 4 bases and J by 2 bases, and 14 bases separated the two germline ends. Germline V gives CDR1 LGHNA, CDR2 YNFKEQ. The CDR3 is made up of 15 amino acids. The CDR3 DNA is TGTGCCAGCAGCCCCCTGAACAGGGAAAACACTGAAGCTTTCTTT. This gives the protein CASSPLNRENTEAFF.

The J gene is TRBJ2-7, the V gene TRBV4-2, with TRBD2 matching 9 bases. CDR3 size: 17 residues. With V trimmed by 1 base and J by 10 bases, 17 bases remained unmatched. Looked up from germline, CDR1 is LGHNA and CDR2 is YNFKEQ. The DNA for the CDR3 is TGTGCCAGCAGCCAAGGGGATGGACTAGCGCGTTCCTACGTACAGTACTTC. It translates to CASSQGDGLARSYVQYF.

A word on this clonotype: Since no conserved phenylalanine or tryptophan closes the CDR3, a read error is the likely cause. The chain is built from TRBV29-1 and TRBJ2-3, with D perhaps TRBD1 (6 bases). The germline V gene encodes CDR1 SQVTM and CDR2 ANQGSEA. V was trimmed by 4 bases and J by 6 bases, leaving 14 bases between them. This CDR3 is built from 13 residues. In DNA form, the CDR3 reads TGCAGCGTTGGGGTTACAGGGTCGGATACGCAGTATATT. This translates into CSVGVTGSDTQYI.

The CDR3 here is CASKRDGTDTQYF. In DNA, the CDR3 is TGTGCCAGCAAGCGTGACGGGACAGATACGCAGTATTTT. V is TRBV28 and J is TRBJ2-3; D gene ambiguous. Germline loops: CDR1 MDHEN, CDR2 SYDVKM. The V end lost 7 bases, the J end lost 3 bases, and 11 bases lay between the germline ends. The CDR3 covers 13 residues.

A word on this clonotype: One end of the junction varies from germline; a read error may be responsible. The chain recombines TRBV11-2 with TRBJ2-7; TRBD1 is a possible D gene (5 bases). The CDR3 consists of 15 residues. Germline CDR1 reads SGHAT; CDR2 reads FQNNGV. Written as DNA, the CDR3 is TGTGTCAGCAGCCGTGCTGGGGCTCCCTCCTACGAGCAGTACTTC. Translation: CVSSRAGAPSYEQYF.

This clonotype was observed many times. The rearrangement links TRBV5-1 to TRBJ2-6; D unresolved. CDR1 SGHRS and CDR2 YFSETQ come from the germline V gene. The CDR3 loop spans 16 amino acids. V gave up 1 base and J gave up 3 bases, with 11 bases separating them. The CDR3 bases are TGCGCCAGCAGCTTGAGTTTGCGCAATGGGGCCAACGTCCTGACTTTC. It specifies CASSLSLRNGANVLTF. The entire variable domain, with the rest obtained from reference TRBV5-1 and TRBJ2-6, is as follows: KAGVTQTPRYLIKTRGQQVTLSCSPISGHRSVSWYQQTPGQGLQFLFEYFSETQRNKGNFPGRFSGRQFSNSRSEMNVSTLELGDSALYLCASSLSLRNGANVLTFGAGSRLTVL.

The V gene is TRBV28, the J gene TRBJ1-2; D gene ambiguous. Germline V gives CDR1 MDHEN, CDR2 SYDVKM. Between the trimmed V and J ends, which lost 3 bases and 6 bases, there was a span of 5 bases. The CDR3 is made up of 11 amino acids. CDR3 DNA: TGTGCCAGCAGTTTTCGAGATGGCTACACCTTC. Translated: CASSFRDGYTF.

This clonotype was counted once. Its ends do not fully match the called genes, so a read error is possible. The CDR3 is CVIGHRDSPYEQCF. The CDR3 bases are TGTGTCATCGGCCACCGGGACAGCCCCTACGAGCAGTGCTTC. This chain joins TRBV11-2 and TRBJ2-7; 7 nucleotides align to TRBD1. This CDR3 contains 14 residues. Germline lookup yields CDR1 SGHAT and CDR2 FQNNGV. Full variable domain (remainder filled in from reference TRBV11-2 and TRBJ2-7): EAGVAQSPRYKIIEKRQSVAFWCNPISGHATLYWYQQILGQGPKLLIQFQNNGVVDDSQLPKDRFSAERLKGVDSTLKIQPAKLEDSAVYLCVIGHRDSPYEQCFGPGTRLTVT.

This clonotype was picked up many times. The gene calls are TRBV6-1 and TRBJ1-5; possibly TRBD1 for D (6 bases). Germline values: CDR1 MNHNS, CDR2 SASEGT. V lost 3 bases and J 9 bases, leaving 15 bases between the germline ends. The CDR3 totals 14 residues. The CDR3: CASSDPLKDRPQHF. Here the CDR3 DNA reads TGTGCCAGCAGTGATCCTTTAAAGGACAGGCCCCAGCATTTT.

The rearrangement links TRBV6-1 to TRBJ1-5; D unclear. Germline V gives CDR1 MNHNS, CDR2 SASEGT. The CDR3 is 13 amino acids. V was shortened by 11 bases and J by 3 bases, with 14 bases between the two germline ends. CDR3 bases: TGTGCCGGCACCGAGCGGGACAATCAGCCCCAGCATTTT. Translated: CAGTERDNQPQHF.

V is TRBV5-1 and J is TRBJ2-5; possibly TRBD2 for D (5 bases). CDR1 is SGHRS and CDR2 is YFSETQ in the germline V gene. This CDR3 is built from 15 residues. Trimming shortened V by 1 base and J by 5 bases, and 15 bases separated the two germline ends. CDR3: CASSLFGETRETQYF. As DNA, the CDR3 is TGCGCCAGCAGCTTGTTTGGGGAGACGAGGGAGACCCAGTACTTC. Full variable domain (missing parts from reference TRBV5-1 and TRBJ2-5): KAGVTQTPRYLIKTRGQQVTLSCSPISGHRSVSWYQQTPGQGLQFLFEYFSETQRNKGNFPGRFSGRQFSNSRSEMNVSTLELGDSALYLCASSLFGETRETQYFGPGTRLLVL.

Ten or more counts support this clonotype. The rearrangement links TRBV6-5 to TRBJ2-3; 9 bases match TRBD2. This CDR3 comprises 16 residues. Trimming took 6 bases from V and 2 from J; bases not matched to a gene: 9. Germline V lookup: CDR1 MNHEY, CDR2 SVGAGI. The CDR3 coding sequence is TGTGCCAGCAGCCACCGCCGACTAGCGGACACAGATACGCAGTATTTT. It specifies CASSHRRLADTDTQYF.

With regard to this clonotype: One base away lies a much larger clone, so this may be a sequencing read error. The V call is TRBV4-2, the J call TRBJ2-3, with 7 bases lining up with TRBD2. This CDR3 spans 17 amino acids. Germline-derived CDR1 and CDR2 are LGHNA and YNFKEQ. CDR3 loop: CGSSQELRETSTDTQYF. CDR3 nucleotides: TGTGGCAGCAGCCAAGAACTGCGGGAGACGAGTACAGATACGCAGTATTTT.

Remarks on this clonotype: At one of its ends the junction is not consistent with the germline gene, which may arise from a read error. CDR3 in DNA: TGTAGCGTTGAACGGACTAGCGGGAGTTCCTACAATGAGCAGTTCTTC. It is translated as CSVERTSGSSYNEQFF. The rearrangement uses TRBV29-1 and TRBJ2-1, with TRBD2 matching 13 bases. CDR1 SQVTM and CDR2 ANQGSEA come from the germline V gene. This CDR3 region has 16 residues.

This clonotype was counted ten times or more. The rearrangement links TRBV12-3 or TRBV12-4 to TRBJ1-4, with TRBD1 identical over 8 bases. The CDR3 length is 13 residues. The junction had 4 bases not matched to a gene; V was cut back by 5 bases and J by 8 bases. CDR3 in DNA: TGTGCCAGCAGTCCTGACAGGGGCGAAAAACTGTTTTTT. Its translation: CASSPDRGEKLFF.